The T cell receptor beta chain described here comes from a study of T-cell reconstitution after alpha-beta-depleted transplantation in children. Unique molecular identifiers were incorporated when the TCRbeta library was constructed. One entry per CDR3 protein results from TCRdb running MiXCR on the PCR reads. The sample has roughly 120,000 distinct CDR3 sequences, roughly 23% seen once. A remark on this clonotype: Its antigen is not known.

This CDR3 contains 15 residues. With 4 bases removed from V and 0 bases from J, the gap between germline ends came to 12 bases. General study findings and limits: T-cell counts and diversity at one year post-transplant came mainly from newly produced T cells. High day-60 TCRbeta diversity in some patients came from surviving recipient T cells and thymic progenitors.

Sequences were derived from PBMCs, mostly from graft donor cells, sampled 180 days after TCRalphabeta/CD19-depleted stem cell transplant. The sequence was collected from a male patient between 2 and 10 years old who had a stem cell transplant for chronic granulomatous disease, so the T cells may come from the graft donor. J is TRBJ1-1 and V is TRBV12-3 or TRBV12-4; D may be TRBD1 (5 bases). In nucleotides, the CDR3 is TGTGCCAGCAGTTCAGGGATCCACTTGAACACTGAAGCTTTCTTT. Protein: CASSSGIHLNTEAFF.